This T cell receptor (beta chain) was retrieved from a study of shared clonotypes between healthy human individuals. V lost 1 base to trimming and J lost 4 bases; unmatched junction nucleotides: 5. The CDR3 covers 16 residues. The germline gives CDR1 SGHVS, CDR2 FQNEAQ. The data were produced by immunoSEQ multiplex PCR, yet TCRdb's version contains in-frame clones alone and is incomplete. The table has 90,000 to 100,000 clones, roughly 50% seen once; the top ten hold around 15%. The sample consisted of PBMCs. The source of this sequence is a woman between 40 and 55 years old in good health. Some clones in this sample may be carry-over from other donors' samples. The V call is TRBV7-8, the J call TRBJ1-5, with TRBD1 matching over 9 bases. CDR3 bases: TGTGCCAGCAGCTTAGATCGGACAGGGGAGAATCAGCCCCAGCATTTT. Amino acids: CASSLDRTGENQPQHF.